This is a list of T cell receptor beta chains from one sample in a study of cytomegalovirus exposure and HLA in healthy donors. Profiling relied on immunoSEQ multiplex PCR, and the TCRdb table lists in-frame clones only, not all of them. The sample lists under 150,000 clones, 75% to 80% occurring once. The specimen sequenced was PBMCs. The receptors shown here come from a woman between 35 and 50 years old in good health and CMV-seropositive. Both conserved end residues are part of each CDR3. D genes are given only for firm matches. A clone size is listed for some rows: how often the clone was seen (once, few, many), or a class if it is expanded.

len	v_gene	d_gene	j_gene	abundance	CDR3nt	CDR3aa
15	TRBV28	-	TRBJ2-7	once	TGTGCCAGCAGTTTTCCCGGGAGCCTATCCTACGAGCAGTACTTC	CASSFPGSLSYEQYF
16	TRBV10-3	TRBD2	TRBJ2-3	-	TGTGCCATCAGTGACTCACTAGCGGGATCCACAGATACGCAGTATTTT	CAISDSLAGSTDTQYF
18	TRBV6-4	-	TRBJ2-3	-	TGTGCCAGCAGCAGAGACCCCGAGGGGGGAGGGCCCCAAAATACGCAGTATTTT	CASSRDPEGGGPQNTQYF
14	TRBV6-4	TRBD2	TRBJ2-7	-	TGTGCCAGCAGACCCCTGGGACTAGCTTACGAGCAGTACTTC	CASRPLGLAYEQYF
16	TRBV9	TRBD2	TRBJ2-5	-	TGTGCCAGCAGCAGAGGGGCCAGCGGGGGGTGGGAGACCCAGTACTTC	CASSRGASGGWETQYF
15	TRBV19	-	TRBJ1-5	-	TGTGCCAGTAGGAGGCAGGGACATAGCAATCAGCCCCAGCATTTT	CASRRQGHSNQPQHF
14	TRBV9	-	TRBJ1-1	-	TGTGCCAGCAGCGTAATAGGGGGGAACACTGAAGCTTTCTTT	CASSVIGGNTEAFF
12	TRBV6-1	-	TRBJ2-7	-	TGTGCCAGCAACGACAGACTCTACGAGCAGTACTTC	CASNDRLYEQYF
14	TRBV19	-	TRBJ1-5	-	TGTGCCAGTAAACCCTCGGTGTCGGATCAGCCCCAGCATTTT	CASKPSVSDQPQHF
15	TRBV5-1	-	TRBJ2-5	-	TGCGCCAGCAGCTTGGGGGGAGGCCTCCAAGAGACCCAGTACTTC	CASSLGGGLQETQYF
15	TRBV7-8	TRBD2	TRBJ2-7	-	TGTGCCAGCAGCTTAGTGGGGGGACTAGCCTACGAGCAGTACTTC	CASSLVGGLAYEQYF
13	TRBV6-5	-	TRBJ2-3	-	TGTGCCAGCAGTTTGGGGCGCACAGATACGCAGTATTTT	CASSLGRTDTQYF
12	TRBV13	-	TRBJ2-5	-	TGTGCCAGCAGCTTAAATTTAGCGACCCAGTACTTC	CASSLNLATQYF
15	TRBV2	-	TRBJ1-5	-	TGTGCCAGCAGTCAAACGGCGGGGGGGAATCAGCCCCAGCATTTT	CASSQTAGGNQPQHF
14	TRBV2	TRBD2	TRBJ2-7	-	TGTGCCAGCAGTGTGACTAGCGGGAGTCACGAGCAGTACTTC	CASSVTSGSHEQYF
14	TRBV7-2	-	TRBJ2-7	-	TGTGCCAGCAGCTTCCAGCGGACCAACTACGAGCAGTACTTC	CASSFQRTNYEQYF
15	TRBV4-1	-	TRBJ2-3	few	TGCGCCAGCAGCCAAGACGGCAGGAGAGGGGATACGCAGTATTTT	CASSQDGRRGDTQYF
16	TRBV5-1	-	TRBJ2-1	few	TGCGCCAGCAGCTTCCAGGGGCCCGACTCCTACAATGAGCAGTTCTTC	CASSFQGPDSYNEQFF
15	TRBV28	-	TRBJ2-2	-	TGTGCCAGCAGTTTGGGGGGAAGAGCGACCGGGGAGCTGTTTTTT	CASSLGGRATGELFF
14	TRBV15	-	TRBJ2-7	-	TGTGCCACCAGCAGAGTAGACAGGAATTACGAGCAGTACTTC	CATSRVDRNYEQYF
16	TRBV5-4	-	TRBJ2-3	-	TGTGCCAGCAGCTTCCGGACATCGGCCCCCACAGATACGCAGTATTTT	CASSFRTSAPTDTQYF
15	TRBV7-2	TRBD1	TRBJ1-2	-	TGTGCCAGCAGCTTGGGACAGGGCGGTGGGTATGGCTACACCTTC	CASSLGQGGGYGYTF
15	TRBV6-1	TRBD1	TRBJ1-1	-	TGTGCCAGCAGTTCTCCGGGACAGGGCAACACTGAAGCTTTCTTT	CASSSPGQGNTEAFF
15	TRBV7-3	TRBD2	TRBJ2-5	-	TGTGCCAGCAGCCTCTCGGGACTAGCCTGGGAGACCCAGTACTTC	CASSLSGLAWETQYF
13	TRBV10-2	TRBD1	TRBJ2-7	-	TGCGCCACCGGGACAGGGGTCTCCTACGAGCAGTACTTC	CATGTGVSYEQYF
16	TRBV9	-	TRBJ2-1	-	TGTGCCAGCAGCGTATCGTCGGGGATCTCCTACAATGAGCAGTTCTTC	CASSVSSGISYNEQFF
13	TRBV19	-	TRBJ2-5	-	TGTGCCAGTAGTAACAGTCGCCAAGAGACCCAGTACTTC	CASSNSRQETQYF
12	TRBV5-1	-	TRBJ1-1	-	TGCGCCAGCAGCTTGACAGGGACTGAAGCTTTCTTT	CASSLTGTEAFF
14	TRBV7-2	-	TRBJ1-5	-	TGTGCCAGCAGCTTAATGGGAGGCAATCAGCCCCAGCATTTT	CASSLMGGNQPQHF
10	TRBV11-3	-	TRBJ2-3	-	TGCTGGGAGGGCACAGATACGCAGTATTTT	CWEGTDTQYF
19	TRBV7-9	-	TRBJ2-7	-	TGTGCCAGCAGCTCTCCCCTTCGGGGGGCGGGACTAAACGTCTACGAGCAGTACTTC	CASSSPLRGAGLNVYEQYF
13	TRBV19	TRBD2	TRBJ2-5	once	TGTGCCAGTAGTATAGGACTAGCGGGAGCCCAGTACTTC	CASSIGLAGAQYF
13	TRBV18	-	TRBJ2-1	-	TGTGCCAGCTCACCAGCTATCTACAATGAGCAGTTCTTC	CASSPAIYNEQFF
14	TRBV5-1	-	TRBJ2-5	-	TGCGCCAGCAGCTTACCGGGCCGGGGGGAGACCCAGTACTTC	CASSLPGRGETQYF
14	TRBV19	-	TRBJ1-2	-	TGTGCCAGTAGTACCTACAGCTCGGACTATGGCTACACCTTC	CASSTYSSDYGYTF
13	TRBV5-8	-	TRBJ1-2	-	TGTGCCAGCAGCTCCGGGATTAACTATGGCTACACCTTC	CASSSGINYGYTF
14	TRBV5-4	-	TRBJ1-2	-	TGTGCCAGCAGCTTGGTCGGGAAAAACTATGGCTACACCTTC	CASSLVGKNYGYTF
14	TRBV7-9	TRBD1	TRBJ2-7	-	TGTGCCAGCAGCTTGACAGGGTCCTCCTACGAGCAGTACTTC	CASSLTGSSYEQYF
14	TRBV9	TRBD2	TRBJ2-5	-	TGTGCCAGCAGCATGGGGGGGAAGCAAGAGACCCAGTACTTC	CASSMGGKQETQYF
15	TRBV6-4	-	TRBJ2-3	-	TGTGCCAGCAGTGACGGTCTAGGAGCCACAGATACGCAGTATTTT	CASSDGLGATDTQYF
16	TRBV7-9	TRBD1	TRBJ1-1	-	TGTGCCAGCAGCCCTTGGCGGGTCAGGGGGGACACTGAAGCTTTCTTT	CASSPWRVRGDTEAFF
15	TRBV29-1	TRBD2	TRBJ2-3	-	TGCAGCGTTGAAATTGGCGGGAGGGCCGTAGATACGCAGTATTTT	CSVEIGGRAVDTQYF
16	TRBV19	-	TRBJ1-3	-	TGTGCCAGTAGTAGCGTCCGACAGGCATCTGGAAACACCATATATTTT	CASSSVRQASGNTIYF
16	TRBV5-6	TRBD2	TRBJ2-7	-	TGTGCCAGCGCCAGGACTAGCGCCTACTCGTCCTACGAGCAGTACTTC	CASARTSAYSSYEQYF
17	TRBV5-1	-	TRBJ2-2	-	TGCGCCAGCAGCCGGACAGCTCCGAGATGGGGCACCGGGGAGCTGTTTTTT	CASSRTAPRWGTGELFF
15	TRBV7-3	TRBD2	TRBJ2-3	few	TGTGCCAGCAGCTCTAGCGGGAACCCGACAGATACGCAGTATTTT	CASSSSGNPTDTQYF
15	TRBV6-1	TRBD1	TRBJ1-3	-	TGTGCCAGCAGTGGGGGACAGGGGACTGGAAACACCATATATTTT	CASSGGQGTGNTIYF
15	TRBV5-4	TRBD2	TRBJ2-3	-	TGTGCCAGCAGCTGGGAGGGCAGTGGCACAGATACGCAGTATTTT	CASSWEGSGTDTQYF
15	TRBV11-3	-	TRBJ2-1	-	TGTGCCAGCAGCCCGACTGACCGCTCCTACAATGAGCAGTTCTTC	CASSPTDRSYNEQFF
16	TRBV7-9	-	TRBJ2-3	-	TGTTCCAGCAGCCCCAGTCAGAGGAATAGCACAGATACGCAGTATTTT	CSSSPSQRNSTDTQYF
15	TRBV18	-	TRBJ1-1	few	TGTGCCAGCTCACCAGGGAGGGCTACGAACACTGAAGCTTTCTTT	CASSPGRATNTEAFF
15	TRBV5-6	TRBD2	TRBJ2-2	-	TGTGCCAGCAGGAGGAAGCGGGAGGGGACCGGGGAGCTGTTTTTT	CASRRKREGTGELFF
15	TRBV6-6	-	TRBJ2-1	once	TGTGCCAGCAGTTACCGCCGCGGAGGGAGCTATGAGCAGTTCTTC	CASSYRRGGSYEQFF
15	TRBV28	-	TRBJ2-7	-	TGTGCCAGCAGTACACACGGACTTTTGTTCTACGAGCAGTACTTC	CASSTHGLLFYEQYF
15	TRBV7-9	TRBD1	TRBJ2-1	-	TGTGCCAGCAGCCCCCGGGACAGTAATAGGAATGAGCAGTTCTTC	CASSPRDSNRNEQFF
13	TRBV7-8	-	TRBJ1-1	-	TGTGCCAGCAGCTTATCCCGGAGCACTGAAGCTTTCTTT	CASSLSRSTEAFF
15	TRBV6-5	TRBD2	TRBJ2-4	-	TGTGCCAGCAGTAAAGATTTCGGGGGGAAAAACATTCAGTACTTC	CASSKDFGGKNIQYF
15	TRBV27	-	TRBJ2-6	-	TGTGCCAGCAGTTTTATAGGGGCTGGGGCCAACGTCCTGACTTTC	CASSFIGAGANVLTF
14	TRBV14	TRBD2	TRBJ2-3	-	TGTGCCAGCAGCCAAACGACTAGCGGGACTACGCAGTATTTT	CASSQTTSGTTQYF